The T cell receptor beta chain described here comes from a study of post-analysis software for immune sequencing data. Study-wide background: Relapsing-remitting, secondary progressive and progressive-relapsing courses of multiple sclerosis were included.

Note on this clonotype: Its antigen remains unknown.

The CDR3 totals 15 residues. With 7 bases removed from V and 5 bases from J, the gap between germline ends came to 20 bases. The V gene's germline CDR1 is MNHEY and CDR2 SMNVEV (reference sequence). Regarding the study as a whole: In patients, TRBV5-6, TRBV5-1 and TRBV20-1 belonged to roughly five TRBV segments found more frequently than in controls. The study found significantly lower normalized Chao1 diversity in multiple sclerosis patients than in controls.

The TCR beta cDNA libraries carried unique molecular identifiers. TCRdb recomputed calls from the PCR reads with MiXCR, one row per CDR3 protein. This table has around 440,000 distinct CDR3 sequences, nearly 45% appearing once. The chain is built from TRBV27 and TRBJ1-1; D call uncertain. This receptor was obtained from a girl between 10 and 17 years old with multiple sclerosis. Sequenced input: blood. CDR3 in amino acids: CASKGWAGSRTEAFF. The CDR3 region has the DNA TGTGCCAGCAAGGGTTGGGCAGGCAGTAGGACTGAAGCTTTCTTT.